Sequencing of this TCR beta chain was carried out in a study of blood T cell repertoires in COVID-19. Sequencing used immunoSEQ multiplex PCR; TCRdb keeps in-frame clones, though not all of them. The sample has approximately 500,000 clones; around 90% are singletons. Germline V gene lookup returns CDR1 SNHLY and CDR2 FYNNEI. The CDR3 loop spans 11 amino acids. V was pared by 6 bases and J by 15 bases, with 12 bases between. Sequences were obtained from peripheral blood. V and J are TRBV2 and TRBJ1-6; the D gene is possibly TRBD1 (6 bases). This clonotype was obtained from a woman aged 50 to 60 with COVID-19, enrolled during active disease. The CDR3 region has the DNA TGTGCCAGCAGCACGGACAGCCGCCTCCACTTT. Protein product: CASSTDSRLHF.